A single sample gave rise to the 30 T cell receptor beta chains below, sequenced in a study of T cells after yellow fever vaccination. MiXCR, run by TCRdb on the 5' RACE reads, gives a single entry per CDR3 protein. The profile shows about 210,000 distinct CDR3 sequences, 6.7% of them singletons. The specimen was CD4+ T cells sorted from PBMCs, collected on the day of the yellow fever booster vaccination. These receptor sequences come from a man between 25 and 39 years old who received the YFV17D yellow fever vaccine.

A few counts support this clonotype. The genes are TRBV5-6 and TRBJ1-5; D ambiguous. Germline V CDR1 and CDR2: SGHDT, YYEEEE. The germline V and J ends were trimmed by 0 bases and 8 bases, with 9 bases remaining between them. This CDR3 comprises 13 residues. CDR3 amino acids: CASSLAGEKPQHF. CDR3 coding DNA: TGTGCCAGCAGCTTGGCCGGTGAAAAGCCCCAGCATTTT.

Ten or more counts support this clonotype. The chain combines TRBV5-1 with TRBJ2-3; 8 bases align to TRBD2. This CDR3 contains 14 residues. Germline V gives CDR1 SGHRS, CDR2 YFSETQ. After removal of 4 bases from V and 3 bases from J, the junction contained 4 bases not matched to a gene. The CDR3 protein is CASSDRLATDTQYF. CDR3 nucleotides: TGCGCCAGCAGCGACCGACTAGCGACAGATACGCAGTATTTT.

The rearrangement uses TRBV7-2 and TRBJ2-5, with unresolved D. This CDR3 is 14 amino acids long. Germline V gene lookup returns CDR1 SGHTA and CDR2 FQGNSA. V was trimmed by 5 bases and J by 2 bases, leaving 12 bases between them. CDR3 in DNA: TGTGCCAGCAGCCGAGTAGGTATGCAAGAGACCCAGTACTTC. Encoded protein: CASSRVGMQETQYF.

The chain carries TRBV10-1 and TRBJ2-1; D not certain. This CDR3 spans 12 amino acids. CDR1 and CDR2 (germline): WNHNN, SYGVQD (reference sequence). Trimming left V 7 bases short and J 7 bases short, with 11 bases between. CDR3 in DNA: TGCGCCAGCACACGTTTGGGTAATGAGCAGTTCTTC. Translated, it gives CASTRLGNEQFF.

This clonotype was detected ten times or more. The CDR3 DNA sequence: TGTGCCAGCAGCAAACGGGGCCAGGGGGCCGGGGAGCTGTTTTTT. Amino acids: CASSKRGQGAGELFF. The V gene is TRBV11-3, the J gene TRBJ2-2; TRBD1 matches at 7 bases. Germline assignment: CDR1 SGHNT and CDR2 YENEEA. CDR3 length: 15 amino acids. After removal of 5 bases from V and 6 bases from J, the junction contained 9 bases not matched to a gene.

The chain carries TRBV19 and TRBJ2-7; 7 nucleotides match TRBD2. The CDR3 consists of 12 residues. Trimming removed 8 bases from V and 5 bases from J; junction bases left unmatched: 6. Germline V gene sequence: CDR1 LNHDA, CDR2 SQIVND (reference sequence). The CDR3 sequence: CASPIGLDEQYF. In DNA form, the CDR3 reads TGTGCCAGTCCTATAGGACTAGACGAGCAGTACTTC. Together with reference TRBV19 and TRBJ2-7, the CDR3 gives the full variable domain: DGGITQSPKYLFRKEGQNVTLSCEQNLNHDAMYWYRQDPGQGLRLIYYSQIVNDFQKGDIAEGYSVSREKKESFPLTVTSAQKNPTAFYLCASPIGLDEQYFGPGTRLTVT.

The V gene is TRBV5-1, the J gene TRBJ2-3; 7 bases map to TRBD1. Germline V lookup: CDR1 SGHRS, CDR2 YFSETQ. Trimming took 5 bases from V and 4 from J; bases not matched to a gene: 10. The length of the CDR3 is 15 residues. In DNA form, the CDR3 reads TGCGCCAGCAGTCCCGACAGGGTGCCCGCAGATACGCAGTATTTT. Amino acids: CASSPDRVPADTQYF.

This clonotype came up a few times. The genes are TRBV6-2 or TRBV6-3 and TRBJ1-1; a weak D match, TRBD1 (5 bases). The CDR3 runs 13 residues. Germline V gene sequence: CDR1 MNHEY, CDR2 SVGEGT. With 5 bases removed from V and 11 bases from J, the gap between germline ends came to 18 bases. The CDR3 here is CASSTPTVSQAFF. CDR3 nucleotide sequence: TGTGCCAGCAGTACCCCGACAGTCTCACAGGCTTTCTTT.

Turning to this clonotype: A much larger clone is a single base away; this may be a read error. The CDR3 coding sequence is TGTGCCATCAGTGAGGACCTAGCGGGCGCCTACGAGCAGTACTTC. The encoded protein is CAISEDLAGAYEQYF. This chain uses TRBV12-3 or TRBV12-4 with TRBJ2-7; 8 bases match TRBD2. The CDR3 loop spans 15 amino acids.

This clonotype was detected a few times. The chain is built from TRBV21-1 and TRBJ2-1; the listed D gene, TRBD2, was not tested against the DNA. TRBV21-1 is listed as a pseudogene. This CDR3 has 16 residues. CDR3 residues: CASPQAGLAGDNEQFF. In nucleotides, the CDR3 is TGTGCCAGCCCTCAAGCTGGACTAGCGGGGGACAATGAGCAGTTCTTC.

This clonotype showed up many times. The rearrangement uses TRBV12-3 or TRBV12-4 and TRBJ2-2; D possibly corresponds to TRBD1 (5 bases). V was cut by 3 bases and J by 4 bases, with 12 bases left in between. The length of the CDR3 is 15 residues. CDR3 nucleotide sequence: TGTGCCAGCAGTTTTCTATACAGGTCCACCGGGGAGCTGTTTTTT. Encoded protein: CASSFLYRSTGELFF.

V usage is TRBV13 and J usage is TRBJ2-2; tentative D call: TRBD1 (5 bases). V was pared by 3 bases and J by 1 base, with 12 bases between. Germline lookup yields CDR1 PRHDT and CDR2 FYEKMQ (reference sequence). The CDR3 runs 16 residues. This CDR3 reads CASSFGQGLNTGELFF. The DNA of the CDR3 is TGTGCCAGCAGCTTCGGGCAGGGATTGAACACCGGGGAGCTGTTTTTT.

This chain links TRBV25-1 with TRBJ2-5, with D perhaps TRBD1 or TRBD2 (6 bases each). This CDR3 region has 16 residues. Trimming took 10 bases from V and 2 from J, leaving 23 bases between them. The V gene's germline CDR1 is MGHDK and CDR2 SYGVNS. CDR3 DNA: TGTGCCACGCGTGGGGGGCGTCAATCACCTCAAGAGACCCAGTACTTC. Protein: CATRGGRQSPQETQYF.

This clonotype was counted at least ten times. The chain recombines TRBV5-1 with TRBJ1-3, with TRBD1 as a possible D gene (6 bases). The CDR3 has 19 amino acids. Germline loops: CDR1 SGHRS, CDR2 YFSETQ. With 1 base removed from V and 0 bases from J, the gap between germline ends came to 20 bases. For the CDR3, the DNA is TGCGCCAGCAGCTTGTACTACAGCAGTCCACAGGGCTCTGGAAACACCATATATTTT. Translated: CASSLYYSSPQGSGNTIYF.

This clonotype was observed at least ten times. This chain connects TRBV6-4 to TRBJ2-3; 12 nucleotides match TRBD2. Per germline, CDR1 MRHNA and CDR2 SNTAGT. The CDR3 loop spans 19 amino acids. V dropped 6 bases and J dropped 0; count of bases not matched to a gene: 13. CDR3 residues: CASSLTSGSLIASTDTQYF. CDR3 sequence (DNA): TGTGCCAGCAGCTTGACTAGCGGGAGCCTAATTGCTAGCACAGATACGCAGTATTTT.

This clonotype was detected a few times. V gene TRBV5-1 combines with J gene TRBJ2-1; 9 bases fit TRBD2. The germline CDR1 and CDR2 sequences are SGHRS and YFSETQ. J was trimmed by 0 bases and V by 0 bases; bases with no gene match: 4. This CDR3 region has 17 residues. In DNA form, the CDR3 reads TGCGCCAGCAGCTTGGATGGACTAGCGAGCTCCTACAATGAGCAGTTCTTC. It yields the protein CASSLDGLASSYNEQFF.

This clonotype was observed at least ten times. The V gene is TRBV20-1, the J gene TRBJ2-1; 7 bases match TRBD1. Unmatched junction bases numbered 4, after V lost 5 bases and J lost 6 bases. Germline V lookup: CDR1 DFQATT, CDR2 SNEGSKA (reference sequence). The CDR3 sequence is 12 residues long. CDR3 residues: CSAHRGGNEQFF. The CDR3 DNA follows: TGCAGTGCTCACAGGGGCGGCAATGAGCAGTTCTTC.

This clonotype was detected many times. The genes are TRBV20-1 and TRBJ1-1; unclear D gene. Trimming stripped 3 bases from V and 1 base from J, with 12 bases between. Germline values: CDR1 DFQATT, CDR2 SNEGSKA (reference sequence). This CDR3 is 14 amino acids long. The CDR3 DNA is TGCAGTGCTAGGGTGGGCAGGACGAACACTGAAGCTTTCTTT. Protein product: CSARVGRTNTEAFF.

The V gene is TRBV12-3 or TRBV12-4, the J gene TRBJ1-2; 7 bases align to TRBD1. Trimming cost V 1 base and J 7 bases; bases outside gene matches: 6. The CDR3 is 14 amino acids. This chain's CDR3 is CASSLEGRGTGYTF. DNA for the CDR3: TGTGCCAGCAGTTTAGAAGGCAGGGGGACTGGCTACACCTTC.

This clonotype has a handful of counts. The gene calls are TRBV20-1 and TRBJ2-2; TRBD2 agrees at 11 bases. Trimming cost V 4 bases and J 1 base; bases outside gene matches: 8. The CDR3 is made up of 17 amino acids. Germline lookup yields CDR1 DFQATT and CDR2 SNEGSKA (reference sequence). The DNA for the CDR3 is TGCAGTGCTACAGCCGGGACTAGCGGCTTGAACACCGGGGAGCTGTTTTTT. Protein product: CSATAGTSGLNTGELFF.

This clonotype was picked up many times. The chain employs TRBV18 and TRBJ2-2, with D perhaps matching TRBD1 or TRBD2 (5 bases each). V lost 3 bases, J lost 3 bases, and 14 bases lay in between. CDR1 is KGHSH and CDR2 is LQKENI in the germline V gene. CDR3 length equals 16 residues. CDR3 bases: TGTGCCAGCTCACCTGGGGACCGAGATTACACCGGGGAGCTGTTTTTT. This sequence encodes CASSPGDRDYTGELFF.

The gene calls are TRBV19 and TRBJ2-7; D uncertain. V was pared by 2 bases and J by 5 bases, with 7 bases between. The CDR3 is 12 residues long. The germline V gene has CDR1 LNHDA and CDR2 SQIVND (reference sequence). CDR3 loop: CASSIREDEQYF. The CDR3 coding sequence is TGTGCCAGTAGTATAAGAGAGGACGAGCAGTACTTC.

There are many counts of this clonotype. V usage is TRBV6-2 or TRBV6-3 and J usage is TRBJ2-1, with TRBD2 as a possible D gene (6 bases). The CDR3 sequence is 16 residues long. V was cut by 7 bases and J by 3 bases, with 19 bases left in between. Germline V gives CDR1 MNHEY, CDR2 SVGEGT. The CDR3 spells CASIKTFGGFYNEQFF. CDR3 bases: TGTGCCAGCATCAAAACCTTCGGGGGATTCTACAATGAGCAGTTCTTC.

This chain connects TRBV5-1 to TRBJ2-7, with D possibly being TRBD1 (6 bases). Germline CDR1 and CDR2: SGHRS and YFSETQ. Deletions cut 6 bases from V and 3 bases from J, with 16 bases between. This CDR3 comprises 14 residues. CDR3 region: CASTRDTEYYEQYF. CDR3 DNA: TGCGCCAGCACTCGGGACACCGAATACTACGAGCAGTACTTC.

This clonotype was observed a few times. This chain links TRBV5-5 with TRBJ2-7; no clear D. V shed 2 bases and J shed 3 bases, with 9 bases lying between them. Germline values: CDR1 SGHKS, CDR2 YYEKEE (reference sequence). The CDR3 extends over 13 amino acids. In DNA, the CDR3 is TGTGCCAGCAGCTTTGGAGTCAGCTACGAGCAGTACTTC. It translates to CASSFGVSYEQYF.

Ten or more counts support this clonotype. CDR3 sequence: CASSPQRVSSYNEQFF. The DNA of the CDR3 is TGTGCCAGCAGTCCGCAGCGGGTCAGCTCCTACAATGAGCAGTTCTTC. The chain links TRBV12-3 or TRBV12-4 to TRBJ2-1, with D possibly matching TRBD2 (6 bases). Trimming stripped 5 bases from V and 0 bases from J, with 14 bases between. The CDR3 length is 16 residues.

The table lists this clonotype with a few counts. The chain joins TRBV7-8 to TRBJ1-5; 9 bases match TRBD1. CDR1 SGHVS and CDR2 FQNEAQ come from the germline V gene. This CDR3 has 17 amino acids. Trimming took 0 bases from V and 2 from J; bases not matched to a gene: 5. The CDR3 coding sequence is TGTGCCAGCAGCTTAGCGGGGAGACAGGGGGGCAATCAGCCCCAGCATTTT. It is translated as CASSLAGRQGGNQPQHF.

This clonotype appeared many times. The chain employs TRBV20-1 and TRBJ1-1; D possibly corresponds to TRBD1 (5 bases). The CDR3 extends over 14 amino acids. Looked up from germline, CDR1 is DFQATT and CDR2 is SNEGSKA (reference sequence). The V end lost 5 bases, the J end lost 7 bases, and 20 bases lay between the germline ends. The CDR3 nucleotides are TGCAGTGCTCCCATGAGGGGAGGTAAGAGTGAAGCTTTCTTT. This sequence encodes CSAPMRGGKSEAFF.

This clonotype has at least ten counts. The J gene is TRBJ1-1, the V gene TRBV19, with TRBD1 matching over 9 bases. Germline values: CDR1 LNHDA, CDR2 SQIVND (reference sequence). V trimming: 8 bases; J trimming: 6 bases; junction bases outside the gene matches: 7. The CDR3 extends over 13 amino acids. The CDR3 here is CASGTGLRSEAFF. CDR3 bases: TGTGCCAGTGGGACAGGGTTGAGATCTGAAGCTTTCTTT. Complete variable domain (other parts from reference TRBV19 and TRBJ1-1): DGGITQSPKYLFRKEGQNVTLSCEQNLNHDAMYWYRQDPGQGLRLIYYSQIVNDFQKGDIAEGYSVSREKKESFPLTVTSAQKNPTAFYLCASGTGLRSEAFFGQGTRLTVV.

A few counts support this clonotype. The genes are TRBV28 and TRBJ2-5; tentatively, D is TRBD1 (7 bases). The V gene's germline CDR1 is MDHEN and CDR2 SYDVKM. The CDR3 consists of 17 residues. V lost 2 bases and J lost 0, with 16 bases in between. The CDR3: CASSLEGAGSYQETQYF. CDR3 in DNA: TGTGCCAGCAGTTTAGAGGGGGCGGGATCGTACCAAGAGACCCAGTACTTC. Variable domain in full (rest from reference TRBV28 and TRBJ2-5): DVKVTQSSRYLVKRTGEKVFLECVQDMDHENMFWYRQDPGLGLRLIYFSYDVKMKEKGDIPEGYSVSREKKERFSLILESASTNQTSMYLCASSLEGAGSYQETQYFGPGTRLLVL.